The entry that follows covers one TCR beta chain sequence. Its cognate antigen is unknown. Per germline, CDR1 KGHSH and CDR2 LQKENI. CDR3 size: 14 residues. Deletions cut 1 base from V and 6 bases from J, with 12 bases between. These data belong to a study of a mutant IDH1 vaccine in newly diagnosed glioma. Study background: Standard pretreatment was either radiotherapy, temozolomide, or, for most, radiochemotherapy with temozolomide. General study results and limits: In around 93% of patients, immune responses induced by the vaccine occurred. Any relationship between pseudoprogression and changes in top peripheral T cell clonotypes seemed absent.

The time point denotes: week 35, safety follow-up. Topical imiquimod was applied with each vaccine dose, which held 300 ug of mutant IDH1 20-mer peptide. The protocol was immunoSEQ multiplex PCR, while the TCRdb copy is restricted to in-frame clones and leaves out a portion. In the table there are 30,000 or so clones, over 75% of which are singletons. This chain connects TRBV18 to TRBJ1-2; D unresolved. The starting material was PBMCs, obtained from a glioma patient whose treatment included an IDH1 peptide vaccine. This TCR was sampled from a middle-aged man with glioma. Some clones in this sample may be carry-over from other donors' samples. CDR3 protein: CASSPLIRQDGYTF. In DNA form, the CDR3 reads TGTGCCAGCTCACCACTTATAAGGCAGGATGGCTACACCTTC.